The T cell receptor beta chain under discussion was sequenced for a study of beta chain features in type 1 diabetes. About the study: Patients were similar to healthy donors in age and gender (as well as in cell yields).

General study results and limits: A possible short-template PCR bias applies equally to patients and controls. cDNA sequencing could over-represent cells with high TCR expression. Type 1 diabetes patients had moderately but significantly shorter TCRB CDR3s in all four CD4+ subsets.

With 4 bases removed from V and 7 bases from J, the gap between germline ends came to 14 bases. The CDR3 length is 13 residues. Germline assignment: CDR1 LNHDA and CDR2 SQIVND (reference sequence). The isolated RNA, all of it, was reverse transcribed, so expressed TCRB transcripts were what got sequenced. Sequencing was performed with immunoSEQ multiplex PCR; in TCRdb, only in-frame clones are kept and a portion is missing. The sample includes around 250,000 clones, around 15% of them seen just once. There are a few counts of this clone. Its specificity is unknown. The authors sorted CD4+ naive, central memory, regulatory and stem cell-like memory cells via CD45RO/CCR7/CD25/CD127/CD95/CD27.

The V and J genes are TRBV19 and TRBJ2-7, with D possibly matching TRBD2 (5 bases). The sequencing input was naive CD4+ T cells from blood. This TCR came from a man under 40 with type 1 diabetes. The CDR3 nucleotides read TGTGCCAGTAGTAAGAGGGAGACACTTGAGCAGTACTTC. This sequence encodes CASSKRETLEQYF.